This entry concerns a single T cell receptor (beta chain). The sample is drawn from a study of blood T cell repertoires in COVID-19. For the study at large: PBMCs, B-cell-depleted T cells, or T cells provided the cDNA or gDNA that made up the material.

Method: immunoSEQ multiplex PCR; TCRdb's copy keeps in-frame clones and lacks some. This table holds over 200,000 clones, around 80% found once. The CDR3 runs 12 residues. Germline V CDR1 and CDR2: MDHEN, SYDVKM. V gave up 9 bases and J gave up 2 bases; unmatched junction bases: 4. This chain links TRBV28 with TRBJ2-7; TRBD1 matches at 7 bases. The sample consisted of peripheral blood. The TCR comes from a human donor in a cohort sampled during active COVID-19. Here the CDR3 DNA reads TGTGCCAGTACCGGGACAGCCTACGAGCAGTACTTC. Translation: CASTGTAYEQYF.